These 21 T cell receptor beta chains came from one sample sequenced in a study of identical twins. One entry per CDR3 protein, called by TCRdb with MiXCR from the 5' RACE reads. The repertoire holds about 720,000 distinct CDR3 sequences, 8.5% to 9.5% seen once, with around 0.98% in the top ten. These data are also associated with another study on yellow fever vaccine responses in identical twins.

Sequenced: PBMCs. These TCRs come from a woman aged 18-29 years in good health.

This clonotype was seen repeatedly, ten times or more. The CDR3 DNA reads TGTGCCAGCAGTTTAGGCCGGTGGGGCGAGCAGTTCTTC. As protein: CASSLGRWGEQFF. The J gene is TRBJ2-1, the V gene TRBV27, with D tentatively TRBD1 (5 bases). Germline CDR1 is MNHEY and CDR2 is SMNVEV (reference sequence). CDR3 length equals 13 residues. Trimming pared 2 bases from V and 10 bases from J, leaving 12 bases between.

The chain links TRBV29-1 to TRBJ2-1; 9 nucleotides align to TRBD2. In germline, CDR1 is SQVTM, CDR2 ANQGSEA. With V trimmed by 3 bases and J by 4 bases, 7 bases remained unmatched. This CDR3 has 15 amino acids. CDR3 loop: CSVEPAGGLYNEQFF. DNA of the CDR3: TGCAGCGTTGAGCCAGCGGGGGGCCTATACAATGAGCAGTTCTTC.

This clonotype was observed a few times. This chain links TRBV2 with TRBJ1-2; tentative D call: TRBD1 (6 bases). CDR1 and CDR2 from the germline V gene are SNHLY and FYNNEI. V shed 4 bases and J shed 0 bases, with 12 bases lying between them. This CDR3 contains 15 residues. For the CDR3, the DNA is TGTGCCAGCAGTGCAAGGGACACTCCTAACTATGGCTACACCTTC. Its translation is CASSARDTPNYGYTF.

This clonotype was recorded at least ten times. CDR3 sequence (DNA): TGTGCCAGTAGTATAGATGTAGGGACTACAGGAGAAGAGACCCAGTACTTC. Translated, it gives CASSIDVGTTGEETQYF. The rearrangement uses TRBV19 and TRBJ2-5, with 7 positions matching TRBD2. Germline-derived CDR1 and CDR2 are LNHDA and SQIVND (reference sequence). CDR3 size: 17 residues. The ends lost 0 bases at V and 3 bases at J; junction bases unmatched: 10.

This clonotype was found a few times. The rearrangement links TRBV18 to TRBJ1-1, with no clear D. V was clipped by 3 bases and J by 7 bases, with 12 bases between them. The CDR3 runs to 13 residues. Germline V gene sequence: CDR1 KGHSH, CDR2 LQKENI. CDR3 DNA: TGTGCCAGCTCACCTGATCCCGGAAGTGAAGCTTTCTTT. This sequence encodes CASSPDPGSEAFF.

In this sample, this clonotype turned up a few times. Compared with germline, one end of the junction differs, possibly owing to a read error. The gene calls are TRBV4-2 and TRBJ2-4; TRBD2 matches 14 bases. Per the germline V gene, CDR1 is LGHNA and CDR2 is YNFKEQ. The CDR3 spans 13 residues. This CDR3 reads CASSQGLAGGVDF. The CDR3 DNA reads TGTGCCAGCAGCCAAGGACTAGCGGGAGGGGTGGACTTC.

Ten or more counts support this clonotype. CDR3 bases: TGTGCCAGCAGCGTCGGGACCGGCGGGGAGCTGTTTTTT. It translates to CASSVGTGGELFF. The genes are TRBV9 and TRBJ2-2; D is tentatively TRBD1 or TRBD2 (5 bases each). This CDR3 spans 13 amino acids. The V and J ends lost 2 bases and 7 bases respectively, with 9 bases between them. Germline V gene lookup returns CDR1 SGDLS and CDR2 YYNGEE.

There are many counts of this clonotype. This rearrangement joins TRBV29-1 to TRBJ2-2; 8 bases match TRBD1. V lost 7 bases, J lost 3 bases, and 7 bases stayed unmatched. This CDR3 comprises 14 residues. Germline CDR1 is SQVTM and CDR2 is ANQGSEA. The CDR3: CSADRGLDTGELFF. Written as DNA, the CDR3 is TGCAGCGCCGACAGGGGTCTGGACACCGGGGAGCTGTTTTTT.

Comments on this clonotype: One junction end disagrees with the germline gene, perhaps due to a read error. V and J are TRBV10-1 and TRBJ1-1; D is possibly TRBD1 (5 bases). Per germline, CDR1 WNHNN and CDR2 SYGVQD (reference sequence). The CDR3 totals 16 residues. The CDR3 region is CASSEGRGDRDTEAFF. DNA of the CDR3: TGCGCCAGTAGTGAGGGGCGCGGAGACAGAGACACTGAAGCTTTCTTT.

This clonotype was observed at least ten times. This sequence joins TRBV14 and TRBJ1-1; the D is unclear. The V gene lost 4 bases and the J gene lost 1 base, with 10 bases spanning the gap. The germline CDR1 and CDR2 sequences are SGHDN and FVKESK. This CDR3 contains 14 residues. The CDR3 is CASSLQWGNTEAFF. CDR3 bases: TGTGCCAGCAGCCTACAATGGGGGAACACTGAAGCTTTCTTT.

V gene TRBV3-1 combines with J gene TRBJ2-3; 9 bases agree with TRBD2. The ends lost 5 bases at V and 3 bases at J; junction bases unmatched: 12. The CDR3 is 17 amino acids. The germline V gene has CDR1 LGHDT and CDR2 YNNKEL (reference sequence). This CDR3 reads CASSGAGTSKGTDTQYF. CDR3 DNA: TGTGCCAGCAGCGGTGCCGGGACTAGCAAGGGGACAGATACGCAGTATTTT.

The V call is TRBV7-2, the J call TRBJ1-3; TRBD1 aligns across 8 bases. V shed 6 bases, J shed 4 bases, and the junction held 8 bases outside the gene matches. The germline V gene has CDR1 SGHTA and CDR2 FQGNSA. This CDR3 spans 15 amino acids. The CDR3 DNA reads TGTGCCAGCAGACCCGACAGGGGTCGCGGAAACACCATATATTTT. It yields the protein CASRPDRGRGNTIYF.

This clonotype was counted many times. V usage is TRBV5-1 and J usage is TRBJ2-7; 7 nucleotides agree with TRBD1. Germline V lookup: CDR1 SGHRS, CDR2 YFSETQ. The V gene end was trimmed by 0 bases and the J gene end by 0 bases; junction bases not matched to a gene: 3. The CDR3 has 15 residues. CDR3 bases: TGCGCCAGCAGCTTGGGACAGGGCTTCTCCTACGAGCAGTACTTC. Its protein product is CASSLGQGFSYEQYF.

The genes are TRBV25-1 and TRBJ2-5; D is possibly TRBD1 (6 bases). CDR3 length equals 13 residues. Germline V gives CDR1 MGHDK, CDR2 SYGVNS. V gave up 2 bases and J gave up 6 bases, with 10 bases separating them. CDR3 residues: CASSEVGAKTQYF. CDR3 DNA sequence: TGTGCCAGCAGTGAAGTGGGGGCGAAGACCCAGTACTTC.

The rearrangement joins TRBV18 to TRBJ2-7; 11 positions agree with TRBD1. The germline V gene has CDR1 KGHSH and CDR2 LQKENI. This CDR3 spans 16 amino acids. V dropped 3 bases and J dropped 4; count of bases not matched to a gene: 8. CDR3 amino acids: CASSPIFGQGAYEQYF. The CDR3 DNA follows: TGTGCCAGCTCACCGATTTTCGGACAGGGGGCGTACGAGCAGTACTTC.

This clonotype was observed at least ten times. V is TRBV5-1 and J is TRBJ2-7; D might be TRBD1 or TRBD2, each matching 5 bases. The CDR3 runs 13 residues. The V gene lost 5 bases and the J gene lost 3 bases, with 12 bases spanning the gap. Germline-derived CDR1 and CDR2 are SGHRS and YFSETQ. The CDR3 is CASSWDGNYEQYF. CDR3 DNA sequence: TGCGCCAGCAGTTGGGACGGAAACTACGAGCAGTACTTC.

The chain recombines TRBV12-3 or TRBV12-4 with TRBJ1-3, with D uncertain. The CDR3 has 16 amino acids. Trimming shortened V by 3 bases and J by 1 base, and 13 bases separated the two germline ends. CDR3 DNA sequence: TGTGCCAGCAGTTTCCAACCGCGAGGGTCTGGAAACACCATATATTTT. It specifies CASSFQPRGSGNTIYF.

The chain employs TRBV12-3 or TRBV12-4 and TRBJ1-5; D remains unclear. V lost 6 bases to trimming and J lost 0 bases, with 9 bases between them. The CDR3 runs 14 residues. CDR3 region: CASSRVDSNQPQHF. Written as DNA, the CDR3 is TGTGCCAGCAGCCGGGTGGATAGCAATCAGCCCCAGCATTTT.

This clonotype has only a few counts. CDR3 DNA: TGTGCCAGCAGCGCTACCGCCCCGGGGGTAGAAGGTACTGGGGCCAACGTCCTGACTTTC. Its translation is CASSATAPGVEGTGANVLTF. This sequence joins TRBV11-1 and TRBJ2-6, with D possibly matching TRBD2 (6 bases). The germline V gene encodes CDR1 SGHAT and CDR2 FQDESV (reference sequence). CDR3 length: 20 amino acids. The germline V and J ends were trimmed by 5 bases and 2 bases, with 25 bases remaining between them. The variable domain in full, completed from reference TRBV11-1 and TRBJ2-6, reads EAEVAQSPRYKITEKSQAVAFWCDPISGHATLYWYRQILGQGPELLVQFQDESVVDDSQLPKDRFSAERLKGVDSTLKIQPAELGDSAMYLCASSATAPGVEGTGANVLTFGAGSRLTVL.

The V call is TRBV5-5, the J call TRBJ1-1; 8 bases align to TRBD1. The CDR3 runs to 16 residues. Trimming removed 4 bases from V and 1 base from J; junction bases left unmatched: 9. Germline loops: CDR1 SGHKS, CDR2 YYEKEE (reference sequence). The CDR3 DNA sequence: TGTGCCAGCAGCCCCCAGGGGGCAACCTGGAACACTGAAGCTTTCTTT. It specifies CASSPQGATWNTEAFF. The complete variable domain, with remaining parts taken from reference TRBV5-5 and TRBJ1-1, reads DAGVTQSPTHLIKTRGQQVTLRCSPISGHKSVSWYQQVLGQGPQFIFQYYEKEERGRGNFPDRFSARQFPNYSSELNVNALLLGDSALYLCASSPQGATWNTEAFFGQGTRLTVV.

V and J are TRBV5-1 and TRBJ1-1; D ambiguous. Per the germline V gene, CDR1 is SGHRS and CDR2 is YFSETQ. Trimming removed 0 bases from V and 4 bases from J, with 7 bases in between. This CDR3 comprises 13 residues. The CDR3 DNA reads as TGCGCCAGCAGCTTGGAGGTTGTCACTGAAGCTTTCTTT. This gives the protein CASSLEVVTEAFF.